This T cell receptor beta chain is drawn from a study of early T cells in non-severe SARS-CoV-2 infection. The wider study: Bulk RNA from unsorted whole blood was sequenced; chains were unpaired. General study findings and limits: Anti-spike CD8 responses were favored in VDJdb matching, and private and CD4 specificities were missed.

Individual cDNA molecules were tagged with unique molecular identifiers. MiXCR was run by TCRdb on the 5' RACE reads, yielding one entry per CDR3 protein. Altogether roughly 35,000 distinct CDR3 sequences are present, less than 8.5% being singletons, with the ten largest covering less than 5%. Relative to its sample, this clonotype is medium-sized. Its specificity is not known. The CDR3 loop spans 13 amino acids. V was shortened by 8 bases and J by 0 bases, with 8 bases between the two germline ends. Germline assignment: CDR1 WSHSY and CDR2 SAAADI. Sample: whole blood. This TCR was recovered from an adult who was a healthcare worker with PCR-confirmed SARS-CoV-2 infection or an uninfected control (not recorded which). The chain recombines TRBV10-2 with TRBJ2-1; D ambiguous. DNA for the CDR3: TGCGCCAGCGGGTCAAGCTCCTACAATGAGCAGTTCTTC. Protein product: CASGSSSYNEQFF.